This T cell receptor beta chain was profiled in a study of blood T cells in healthy people across ages. Study-wide results and limits: Donor CMV status, an unknown factor, possibly confounded changes in expanded clonotypes.

The ends were cut back, 2 bases at V and 9 bases at J, with 11 bases in the middle. Germline CDR1 reads MGHRA; CDR2 reads YSYEKL. There are 13 residues in the CDR3. Through a sample-barcoded 5' primer and a J-beta primer mix, a second PCR was run for 7 to 11 cycles. Every single cDNA molecule received a tag from a template-switch adaptor with 12 random nucleotides. Via MiXCR, TCRdb re-called the 5' RACE reads, giving one row per CDR3 protein. The table includes around 850,000 distinct CDR3 sequences, about 37% detected once. Details on this clonotype: Antigen: not known. Given a much more abundant clone one base away, this may be a read error.

The TCR comes from a man aged 18 to 30 in good health. Material for sequencing was blood. The J gene is TRBJ1-5, the V gene TRBV4-1, with unresolved D. Here the CDR3 reads CASSQLLHPPQHF. The CDR3 bases are TGCGCCAGCAGCCAACTCTTACATCCGCCCCAGCATTTT.